The rows below give T cell receptor beta chains drawn from one sample of a study of blood T cell repertoires in COVID-19. Sequencing used immunoSEQ multiplex PCR; TCRdb keeps in-frame clones, though not all of them. Of a few hundred thousand clones listed, roughly 85% are singletons. The specimen was PBMCs or T cells enriched from blood (not recorded which). These receptors all come from a man aged 30-40 years who had recovered from COVID-19. CDR3s include the opening cysteine and the closing phenylalanine or tryptophan. The order of the fields is D gene, J gene, V gene, clone size, CDR3 protein, CDR3 DNA. The D gene is left open where the match is weak. Not all rows give a size; the values are once, few, many and, for expanded clones, a class.

TRBD1	TRBJ2-3	TRBV29-1	NA	CSDTGAGTDTQYF	TGCAGCGATACAGGGGCGGGCACAGATACGCAGTATTTT
TRBD1	TRBJ2-3	TRBV3-1/TRBV3-2	NA	CASSPRDRGATDTQYF	TGTGCCAGCAGCCCGAGGGACAGGGGTGCGACAGATACGCAGTATTTT
TRBD2	TRBJ2-1	TRBV6-5	NA	CASSYIGTSDYNEQFF	TGTGCCAGCAGTTACATTGGGACTAGCGACTACAATGAGCAGTTCTTC
TRBD1	TRBJ1-2	TRBV4-1	NA	CASGGDSRSYGYTF	TGCGCCAGCGGAGGGGACAGCCGCTCTTATGGCTACACCTTC
NA	TRBJ1-2	TRBV5-6	NA	CASSLGDGVYGYTF	TGTGCCAGCAGCTTGGGAGATGGAGTTTATGGCTACACCTTC
NA	TRBJ2-3	TRBV27	NA	CASSLFAGKGNTQYF	TGTGCCAGCAGTTTATTCGCAGGGAAGGGAAATACGCAGTATTTT
NA	TRBJ1-5	TRBV19	NA	CASSMRFRQPQHF	TGTGCCAGTAGTATGCGTTTCCGACAGCCCCAGCATTTT
NA	TRBJ2-2	TRBV18	few	CASSPRRGTGELFF	TGTGCCAGCTCTCCCCGAAGGGGAACCGGGGAGCTGTTTTTT
NA	TRBJ2-1	TRBV20-1	NA	CSGRWGNEQFF	TGCAGTGGGAGGTGGGGCAATGAGCAGTTCTTC
TRBD1	TRBJ1-2	TRBV27	NA	CASSFEGAGTLGLYGYTF	TGTGCCAGCAGTTTTGAGGGGGCCGGCACTCTCGGTTTATATGGCTACACCTTC
TRBD1	TRBJ1-3	TRBV4-3	NA	CASSQEVGQGAGGNTIYF	TGCGCCAGCAGCCAAGAAGTCGGACAGGGGGCGGGCGGAAACACCATATATTTT
NA	TRBJ1-2	TRBV27	NA	CASSLYPPHTTLDGYTF	TGTGCCAGCAGTTTATACCCACCGCATACCACTCTGGATGGCTACACCTTC
NA	TRBJ1-1	TRBV12-3/TRBV12-4	NA	CASSIYNTEAFF	TGTGCCAGCAGTATCTATAACACTGAAGCTTTCTTT
TRBD1	TRBJ1-3	TRBV18	NA	CASSTAGTGSNTIYF	TGTGCCAGCTCAACCGCCGGGACAGGGAGCAACACCATATATTTT
NA	TRBJ2-6	TRBV25-1	NA	CASMRSSGANVLTF	TGTGCCAGCATGCGAAGCTCTGGGGCCAACGTCCTGACTTTC
TRBD2	TRBJ2-2	TRBV4-3	NA	CASSQVFSGVTPGELFF	TGCGCCAGCAGCCAAGTCTTCAGCGGGGTAACCCCCGGGGAGCTGTTTTTT
TRBD1	TRBJ2-7	TRBV15	NA	CATSRDGQGMDEQYF	TGTGCCACCAGCAGAGACGGACAGGGAATGGACGAGCAGTACTTC
TRBD2	TRBJ2-1	TRBV6-5	NA	CASSYSSPGRVHEQFF	TGTGCCAGCAGTTACTCGTCCCCAGGGAGGGTCCATGAGCAGTTCTTC
TRBD1	TRBJ1-2	TRBV7-8	once	CASSPGGGYGYTF	TGTGCCAGCAGCCCAGGGGGAGGCTATGGCTACACCTTC
NA	TRBJ1-2	TRBV7-9	NA	CASSTEGGDANYGYTF	TGTGCCAGCAGTACCGAGGGCGGGGATGCTAACTATGGCTACACCTTC
NA	TRBJ1-5	TRBV19	NA	CASRSRINQPQHF	TGTGCCAGTAGGTCCAGGATTAATCAGCCCCAGCATTTT
NA	TRBJ1-1	TRBV15	once	CATSRTVNTEAFF	TGTGCCACCAGCAGGACAGTGAACACTGAAGCTTTCTTT
NA	TRBJ1-3	TRBV27	NA	CASSLRRAGNTIYF	TGTGCCAGCAGTTTACGCAGGGCTGGAAACACCATATATTTT
TRBD1	TRBJ1-4	TRBV2	NA	CASSRDREGLFEKLFF	TGTGCCAGCAGTCGGGACAGGGAGGGCCTCTTCGAAAAACTGTTTTTT
NA	TRBJ1-5	TRBV18	NA	CASSPPEGQPQHF	TGTGCCAGCTCACCACCGGAGGGACAGCCCCAGCATTTT
NA	TRBJ2-7	TRBV6-5	NA	CASKGGAGHEQYF	TGTGCCAGCAAGGGGGGGGCCGGACACGAGCAGTACTTC
TRBD1	TRBJ1-3	TRBV7-9	NA	CASSSWTGGSGNTIYF	TGTGCCAGCAGCTCATGGACAGGGGGAAGTGGAAACACCATATATTTT
NA	TRBJ1-2	TRBV10-2	NA	CASSVERNYGYTF	TGCGCCAGCAGTGTCGAACGGAACTATGGCTACACCTTC
TRBD1	TRBJ1-5	TRBV4-1	NA	CASSQGLRDRGRGQPQHF	TGCGCCAGCAGCCAAGGTCTCCGGGACAGGGGGCGCGGGCAGCCCCAGCATTTT
TRBD1	TRBJ1-1	TRBV7-9	NA	CASSFPGTGVFTEAFF	TGTGCCAGCAGCTTCCCAGGGACAGGGGTTTTCACTGAAGCTTTCTTT
NA	TRBJ1-1	TRBV19	many	CASSIPLGQLGGTEAFF	TGTGCCAGTAGTATTCCCCTCGGGCAGCTGGGGGGCACTGAAGCTTTCTTT
TRBD1	TRBJ1-5	TRBV6-1	NA	CASSVYSGTGNQPQHF	TGTGCCAGCAGTGTCTACTCCGGGACAGGAAATCAGCCCCAGCATTTT
NA	TRBJ1-1	TRBV19	NA	CASSIGGWRDNTEAFF	TGTGCCAGTAGTATTGGGGGGTGGCGGGACAACACTGAAGCTTTCTTT
TRBD1	TRBJ1-6	TRBV19	NA	CASSDRGQSSYNSPLHF	TGTGCCAGTAGCGACAGGGGGCAGAGCTCCTATAATTCACCCCTCCACTTT
NA	TRBJ1-5	TRBV4-2	once	CASSQAVQGRDSNQPQHF	TGTGCCAGCAGCCAAGCTGTGCAGGGGCGTGATAGCAATCAGCCCCAGCATTTT
NA	TRBJ1-3	TRBV27	few	CASKIGVTSHTIYF	TGTGCCAGCAAGATAGGGGTTACTTCTCACACCATATATTTT
TRBD1	TRBJ1-1	TRBV29-1	few	CSVEEPGQGADEAFF	TGCAGCGTTGAAGAGCCGGGACAGGGGGCGGATGAAGCTTTCTTT
TRBD1	TRBJ1-5	TRBV19	NA	CASRYRDRGRRSNQPQHF	TGTGCCAGCCGATACCGGGACAGGGGCCGACGAAGCAATCAGCCCCAGCATTTT
TRBD1	TRBJ2-7	TRBV11-2	few	CASSIGTGGTYEQYF	TGTGCCAGCAGCATCGGGACAGGGGGAACCTACGAGCAGTACTTC
NA	TRBJ1-3	TRBV5-1	NA	CASSLFRDNFAGNTIYF	TGCGCCAGCAGTCTTTTCCGGGACAATTTCGCTGGAAACACCATATATTTT
TRBD2	TRBJ2-5	TRBV5-6	NA	CASSLGLVSQETQYF	TGTGCCAGCAGCCTGGGACTAGTATCCCAAGAGACCCAGTACTTC
TRBD1	TRBJ1-2	TRBV7-3	NA	CASSPTGQGGGYGYTF	TGTGCCAGCAGCCCAACTGGACAGGGCGGAGGGTATGGCTACACCTTC
NA	TRBJ2-5	TRBV5-1	NA	CASSLAPGPETQYF	TGCGCCAGCAGCTTGGCCCCGGGTCCAGAGACCCAGTACTTC
NA	TRBJ1-5	TRBV6-2/TRBV6-3	NA	CASSYSARAIWGNQPQHF	TGTGCCAGCAGTTACTCAGCCAGGGCTATATGGGGCAATCAGCCCCAGCATTTT
TRBD2	TRBJ2-3	TRBV6-6	NA	CASSPYSGGESTDTQYF	TGTGCCAGCAGTCCGTATAGCGGGGGGGAGAGCACAGATACGCAGTATTTT
NA	TRBJ2-2	TRBV5-1	NA	CASSMDSMSGELFF	TGCGCCAGCAGCATGGACAGTATGTCCGGGGAGCTGTTTTTT
NA	TRBJ2-7	TRBV13	NA	CASSPPGTLEQYF	TGTGCCAGCAGCCCCCCAGGGACACTTGAGCAGTACTTC
TRBD2	TRBJ2-5	TRBV7-2	NA	CASSPPGLAGGQETQYF	TGTGCCAGCAGCCCCCCCGGACTAGCGGGGGGGCAAGAGACCCAGTACTTC
TRBD1	TRBJ1-5	TRBV10-3	NA	CAISEGGGFNQPQHF	TGTGCCATCAGTGAGGGAGGGGGCTTCAATCAGCCCCAGCATTTT
TRBD1	TRBJ1-2	TRBV5-4	NA	CASSSGQDRVGGYTF	TGTGCCAGCAGCTCGGGTCAGGACAGGGTAGGAGGCTACACCTTC
TRBD1	TRBJ1-1	TRBV7-9	few	CASTLAGTGNTEAFF	TGTGCCAGCACCCTAGCCGGGACAGGGAACACTGAAGCTTTCTTT
NA	TRBJ2-7	TRBV5-1	NA	CASSLARTDFWIEQYF	TGCGCCAGCAGCTTGGCTAGGACGGACTTTTGGATAGAGCAGTACTTC
TRBD1	TRBJ2-2	TRBV5-4	NA	CASSPDRGRPGELFF	TGTGCCAGCAGCCCCGACAGGGGGCGCCCCGGGGAGCTGTTTTTT
NA	TRBJ1-2	TRBV6-5	NA	CASRAANYGYTF	TGTGCCAGCCGCGCGGCTAACTATGGCTACACCTTC
NA	TRBJ2-5	TRBV2	NA	CASSGGGALETQYF	TGTGCCAGCAGTGGTGGGGGGGCCTTAGAGACCCAGTACTTC
NA	TRBJ2-1	TRBV9	NA	CASSVSLGDEQFF	TGTGCCAGCAGCGTCTCGCTCGGGGATGAGCAGTTCTTC
TRBD2	TRBJ2-4	TRBV3-1/TRBV3-2	few	CASSNGLAANIQYF	TGTGCCAGCAGCAACGGACTAGCGGCAAACATTCAGTACTTC
NA	TRBJ2-2	TRBV7-9	NA	CASSLGLANTGELFF	TGTGCCAGCAGCTTAGGGCTAGCGAACACCGGGGAGCTGTTTTTT